This T cell receptor (beta chain) emerged from a study of T-cell memory formation after mild COVID-19. Study at large: Largely donor-specific sequence clusters came from a couple of donors.

With respect to this clonotype: Antigen unknown.

Study-level findings and limits: Clones which contracted sat mainly in CM and EM if CD4+, and in EMRA if CD8+. The finding that pre-infection memory included some responding clones suggested that cross-reactive memory joined.

The V end lost 4 bases, the J end lost 1 base, and 10 bases lay between the germline ends. Germline V gene lookup returns CDR1 SGHTA and CDR2 FQGTGA. The CDR3 totals 15 residues. A 5'RACE reaction primed in the constant segment made cDNA libraries of TCR alpha and TCR beta, and these carried sample barcodes and UMIs. Each CDR3 protein is one row after TCRdb ran MiXCR on the 5' RACE reads. The table records approximately 230,000 distinct CDR3 sequences, over 15% of them present only once. Sequencing input: PBMCs or a T cell subset sorted from them (not recorded which). The TCR comes from a man aged 18 to 35 who had mild COVID-19 (a few samples of this study predate the infection). Cell type and time point are not known. The rearrangement links TRBV7-3 to TRBJ2-2; perhaps TRBD1 as D (6 bases). The CDR3 DNA sequence: TGTGCCAGCAGCTCCGGGACATTGAACACCGGGGAGCTGTTTTTT. Its translation: CASSSGTLNTGELFF.